This T cell receptor beta chain was observed in a study of blood T cell repertoires in COVID-19 (dated by TCRdb to 2018 to 2020). General notes on the study: Samples covering the acute and convalescent phases of COVID-19 were provided by collaborators in the United States, Italy and Spain. Sample metadata almost always included a de-identified subject ID, COVID-19 status, age in years and sex. The repertoires were released in a freely available public database intended as a resource for research on the immune response to SARS-CoV-2. The prospective study material was composed of cDNA or gDNA derived from T cells, B-cell-depleted T cells, or PBMCs. The dataset comprised deeply sampled blood TCRbeta repertoires from subjects exposed to, actively infected with, or recovered from COVID-19. The samples were drawn from two sources: the first 160 participants of the ongoing ImmuneRACE study, and approximately 1,300 subjects contributed by 6 global collaborators. Where available, HLA class I and class II types were obtained from metadata supplied by the sample provider rather than from assay-based typing.

A word on this clone: Its antigen is still unknown. No clone much larger than this one lies a single base away; base qualities are absent.

The germline V gene (reference sequence) sets CDR1 to SGHKS and CDR2 to YYEKEE. From its cysteine to its phenylalanine, the CDR3 spans 14 amino acids. Here the CDR3 DNA is all that survives: 42 bases in frame from base 1. V is cut by 2 bases and J by 5 bases, and the space between the germline ends is 13 bases. TCRbeta CDR3 regions were amplified from genomic DNA by means of the immunoSEQ Assay, a bias-controlled multiplex PCR. Concerning the study's data processing: Within the assay, amplification of reference gene primers was used to estimate how many nucleated cells each sample contained. To quantify the absolute abundance of each unique TCRbeta CDR3 rearrangement, sequence reads were collapsed and filtered. For each sample, productive Simpson clonality was calculated as the square root of Simpson's diversity index over productive rearrangements. In TCRdb, the immuneACCESS table is reduced to in-frame sequences with V and J assigned. These tables do not hold every clone; where another copy was compared, an unresolved V gene accounts for under half, and the others remain unexplained. D and trimming were read from the DNA, whereas the V and J calls and clone size are those reported in that table. The sample records around 340,000 clones, 80% to 90% of which are singletons. Around 7.4% of the sample comes from the top ten.

In Seattle, one collaborating source enrolled patients while the infection was active and tracked those patients longitudinally over the course of disease. The collaborating institutions used their own protocols to collect whole blood in K2EDTA tubes. Collaborator samples were shipped for TCRbeta analysis as frozen whole blood, isolated PBMCs, or DNA extracted from either sample type. Beyond this particular receptor, the publication reports: The quantity of clinical and demographic metadata differed by source and by participant and was supplied without curation.

The chain couples TRBV5-5 to TRBJ1-2; perhaps TRBD1 is the D gene, with 6 bases matching. The sample was peripheral blood. This TCR was sampled from a woman aged 60 to 75 with COVID-19, enrolled during active disease. The base sequence is TGTGCCAGCAGCTTAACAGGGACATTATATGGCTACACCTTC. Protein translation: CASSLTGTLYGYTF. Extended through the reference TRBV5-5 and TRBJ1-2 proteins, this CDR3 yields the full variable domain: DAGVTQSPTHLIKTRGQQVTLRCSPISGHKSVSWYQQVLGQGPQFIFQYYEKEERGRGNFPDRFSARQFPNYSSELNVNALLLGDSALYLCASSLTGTLYGYTFGSGTRLTVV.